The 15 T cell receptor beta chains in this list originate from one sample, sequenced in a study of CD8 T cells in Susac syndrome. Reverse transcription used roughly 0.5 to 1 ug RNA and random hexamers. TCRdb recomputed calls from the immunoSEQ multiplex PCR reads with MiXCR, one row per CDR3 protein. In the table there are about 25,000 distinct CDR3 sequences, roughly 94% of which are singletons. Sequencing was carried out using CD8+ T cells from PBMCs. These receptors all come from a human donor in good health.

V and J are TRBV7-9 and TRBJ2-7, with 7 bases matching TRBD1. Per the germline V gene, CDR1 is SEHNR and CDR2 is FQNEAQ (reference sequence). The J segment lost 5 bases and the V segment lost 5 bases, leaving 15 bases of the junction unmatched. CDR3 size: 16 residues. CDR3 loop: CASSHADRIAVDEQYF. As DNA, the CDR3 is TGTGCCAGCAGCCACGCGGACAGGATTGCTGTAGACGAGCAGTACTTC.

This clonotype came up once. The chain links TRBV19 to TRBJ1-1; a possible D gene is TRBD1 (6 bases). The CDR3 has 13 amino acids. Between the trimmed V and J ends, which lost 6 bases and 1 base, there was a span of 9 bases. Germline values: CDR1 LNHDA, CDR2 SQIVND (reference sequence). CDR3 coding DNA: TGTGCCAGTAGACCGGGACAGAACACTGAAGCTTTCTTT. Amino acids: CASRPGQNTEAFF.

The chain employs TRBV19 and TRBJ1-2, with 8 bases that match TRBD1. The CDR3 has 12 amino acids. V dropped 7 bases and J dropped 4; count of bases not matched to a gene: 2. In germline, CDR1 is LNHDA, CDR2 SQIVND (reference sequence). DNA for the CDR3: TGTGCCAGTACTGGGACAGGCTATGGCTACACCTTC. Its protein product is CASTGTGYGYTF.

The count of this clonotype is one. The junction shows a germline mismatch at one end, possibly a read error. J is TRBJ1-1 and V is TRBV5-1; D might be TRBD1 (5 bases). The length of the CDR3 is 14 residues. Germline assignment: CDR1 SGHRS and CDR2 YFSETQ. DNA of the CDR3: TGCGCCAGCGGCTTGGGCCAGGGGAACACTGAAGCTTTCTTT. This codes for CASGLGQGNTEAFF.

This chain connects TRBV6-6 to TRBJ1-5; the D is unclear. The germline gives CDR1 MNHNY, CDR2 SVGAGI (reference sequence). V lost 0 bases and J 5 bases, leaving 11 bases between the germline ends. CDR3 length: 15 amino acids. The CDR3 spells CASSYSRREDQPQHF. In DNA, the CDR3 is TGTGCCAGCAGTTACTCGAGAAGGGAGGATCAGCCCCAGCATTTT.

The chain is built from TRBV11-2 and TRBJ2-1, with 8 bases identical to TRBD1. Germline assignment: CDR1 SGHAT and CDR2 FQNNGV. Trimming removed 4 bases from V and 8 bases from J; junction bases left unmatched: 7. This CDR3 spans 14 amino acids. The CDR3 here is CASSSRQGWDEQFF. DNA of the CDR3: TGTGCCAGCAGCTCACGACAGGGGTGGGATGAGCAGTTCTTC.

V gene TRBV7-2 combines with J gene TRBJ2-7; 8 bases agree with TRBD1. The CDR3 length is 14 residues. V lost 3 bases to trimming and J lost 5 bases; unmatched junction nucleotides: 6. Germline V gene sequence: CDR1 SGHTA, CDR2 FQGNSA. CDR3: CASSFTGTGHEQYF. CDR3 DNA: TGTGCCAGCAGCTTCACCGGGACAGGCCACGAGCAGTACTTC. The full variable domain, in which reference TRBV7-2 and TRBJ2-7 provide the parts outside the CDR3, is GAGVSQSPSNKVTEKGKDVELRCDPISGHTALYWYRQSLGQGLEFLIYFQGNSAPDKSGLPSDRFSAERTGGSVSTLTIQRTQQEDSAVYLCASSFTGTGHEQYFGPGTRLTVT.

The V gene is TRBV9, the J gene TRBJ1-1, with unresolved D. Trimming took off 2 bases at V and 0 bases at J, with 11 bases between the two ends. In germline, CDR1 is SGDLS, CDR2 YYNGEE. The CDR3 consists of 15 residues. The CDR3 nucleotides are TGTGCCAGCAGCGTTTCAGGCGATATGAACACTGAAGCTTTCTTT. This codes for CASSVSGDMNTEAFF.

The CDR3 DNA reads TGCAGTGTCACAGGGGATAGAACAGATACGCAGTATTTT. Protein product: CSVTGDRTDTQYF. The rearrangement uses TRBV20-1 and TRBJ2-3, with 7 bases aligning to TRBD1. This CDR3 is built from 13 residues. Germline V gene lookup returns CDR1 DFQATT and CDR2 SNEGSKA (reference sequence). After removal of 7 bases from V and 3 bases from J, the junction contained 7 bases not matched to a gene.

This clonotype occurred once. The chain uses TRBV2 and TRBJ1-2; D remains ambiguous. The CDR3 has 15 residues. CDR1 is SNHLY, CDR2 FYNNEI, per germline. V was cut by 9 bases and J by 4 bases, with 21 bases left in between. Written as DNA, the CDR3 is TGTGCCAGGAAAGAGTTGGGTTTTGGAGGCTATGGCTACACCTTC. Encoded protein: CARKELGFGGYGYTF.

The genes are TRBV5-6 and TRBJ1-5, with D perhaps TRBD1 (5 bases). V was trimmed by 2 bases and J by 8 bases, leaving 14 bases between them. The germline gives CDR1 SGHDT, CDR2 YYEEEE. This CDR3 region has 14 residues. The CDR3 DNA follows: TGTGCCAGCAGCTTAAGGCAGGGTAGAAAGCCCCAGCATTTT. Residues: CASSLRQGRKPQHF.

V gene TRBV6-6 combines with J gene TRBJ2-1; perhaps TRBD1 as D (6 bases). Trimming took 5 bases from V and 4 from J, leaving 18 bases between them. Germline values: CDR1 MNHNY, CDR2 SVGAGI (reference sequence). The CDR3 is made up of 16 amino acids. The CDR3 loop reads CASSPSQGRLYNEQFF. In nucleotides, the CDR3 is TGTGCCAGCAGTCCCTCCCAGGGGCGACTTTACAATGAGCAGTTCTTC.

This clonotype was counted once. V gene TRBV2 combines with J gene TRBJ2-1; no firm D call. This CDR3 has 12 amino acids. CDR1 is SNHLY and CDR2 is FYNNEI in the germline V gene. Trimming took off 4 bases at V and 12 bases at J, with 13 bases between the two ends. CDR3 protein: CASSGETVGQFF. DNA for the CDR3: TGTGCCAGCAGTGGTGAAACCGTCGGGCAGTTCTTC.

The genes are TRBV20-1 and TRBJ1-4, with D possibly matching TRBD1 (5 bases). Germline V gene lookup returns CDR1 DFQATT and CDR2 SNEGSKA (reference sequence). CDR3 size: 13 residues. The V end lost 5 bases, the J end lost 7 bases, and 14 bases lay between the germline ends. The CDR3 loop is CSASRVSGEKLFF. In DNA form, the CDR3 reads TGCAGTGCTTCCAGGGTGTCTGGTGAAAAACTGTTTTTT.

V usage is TRBV7-2 and J usage is TRBJ2-1, with a weak D call TRBD2 (5 bases). The CDR3 totals 13 residues. Germline assignment: CDR1 SGHTA and CDR2 FQGNSA. The V end lost 5 bases, the J end lost 12 bases, and 17 bases lay between the germline ends. The CDR3 nucleotides are TGTGCCAGCAGCCCCCAGGACTCCGACGGGCAGTTCTTC. It codes for CASSPQDSDGQFF.